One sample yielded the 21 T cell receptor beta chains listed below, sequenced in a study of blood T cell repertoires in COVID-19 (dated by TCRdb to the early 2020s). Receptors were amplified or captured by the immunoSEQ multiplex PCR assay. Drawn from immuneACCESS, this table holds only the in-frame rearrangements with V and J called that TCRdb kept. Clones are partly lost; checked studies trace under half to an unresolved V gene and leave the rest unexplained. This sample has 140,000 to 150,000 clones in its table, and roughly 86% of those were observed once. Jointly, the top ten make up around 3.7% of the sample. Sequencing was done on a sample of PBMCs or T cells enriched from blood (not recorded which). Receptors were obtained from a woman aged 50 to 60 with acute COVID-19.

The CDR3 DNA reads as TGTGCCTGGAGTTCCTCCAACACCGGGGAGCTGTTTTTT. Encoded protein: CAWSSSNTGELFF. The chain is built from TRBV30 and TRBJ2-2; D uncertain. Germline V gene data show CDR1 as GTSNPN and CDR2 as SVGIG (reference sequence). The CDR3 loop spans 13 amino acids. V lost 2 bases and J lost 2, with 6 bases in between.

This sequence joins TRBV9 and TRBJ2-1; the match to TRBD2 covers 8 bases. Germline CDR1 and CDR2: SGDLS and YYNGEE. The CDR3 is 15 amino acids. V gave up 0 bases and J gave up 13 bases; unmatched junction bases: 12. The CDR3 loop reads CASSVEASGQLQQFF. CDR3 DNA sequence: TGTGCCAGCAGCGTAGAGGCTAGCGGGCAACTCCAACAGTTCTTC.

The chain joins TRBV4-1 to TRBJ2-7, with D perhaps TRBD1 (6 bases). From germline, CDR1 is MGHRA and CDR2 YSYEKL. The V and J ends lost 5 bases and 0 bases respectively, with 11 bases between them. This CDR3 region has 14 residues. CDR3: CASSFRTVSYEQYF. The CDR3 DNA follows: TGCGCCAGCAGCTTTCGGACAGTCTCCTACGAGCAGTACTTC.

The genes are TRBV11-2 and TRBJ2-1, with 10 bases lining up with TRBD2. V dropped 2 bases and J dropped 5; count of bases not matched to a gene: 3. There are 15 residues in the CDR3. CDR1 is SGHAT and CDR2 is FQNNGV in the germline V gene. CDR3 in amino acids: CASSLLAGDNNEQFF. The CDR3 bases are TGTGCCAGCAGCTTACTAGCGGGAGACAACAATGAGCAGTTCTTC.

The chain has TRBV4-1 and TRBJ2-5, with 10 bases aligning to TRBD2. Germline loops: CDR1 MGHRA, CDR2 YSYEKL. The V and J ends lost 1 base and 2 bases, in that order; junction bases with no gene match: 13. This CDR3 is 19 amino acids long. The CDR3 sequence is CASSQVASGSGGEQETQYF. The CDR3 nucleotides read TGCGCCAGCAGCCAAGTGGCTAGCGGGAGCGGAGGGGAACAAGAGACCCAGTACTTC.

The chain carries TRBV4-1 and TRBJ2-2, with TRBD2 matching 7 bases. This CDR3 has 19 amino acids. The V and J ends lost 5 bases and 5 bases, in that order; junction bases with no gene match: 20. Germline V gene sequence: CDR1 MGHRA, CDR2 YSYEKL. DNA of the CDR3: TGCGCCAGCAGCGCCGCCGGGGCCCGGGAGGTGGGGGATACCGGGGAGCTGTTTTTT. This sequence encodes CASSAAGAREVGDTGELFF.

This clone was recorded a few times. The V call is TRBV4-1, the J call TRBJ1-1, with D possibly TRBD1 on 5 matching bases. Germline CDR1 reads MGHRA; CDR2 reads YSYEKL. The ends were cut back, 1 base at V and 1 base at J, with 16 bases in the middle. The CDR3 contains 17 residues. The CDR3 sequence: CASSQANTGSWNTEAFF. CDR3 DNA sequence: TGCGCCAGCAGCCAAGCTAACACAGGATCTTGGAACACTGAAGCTTTCTTT.

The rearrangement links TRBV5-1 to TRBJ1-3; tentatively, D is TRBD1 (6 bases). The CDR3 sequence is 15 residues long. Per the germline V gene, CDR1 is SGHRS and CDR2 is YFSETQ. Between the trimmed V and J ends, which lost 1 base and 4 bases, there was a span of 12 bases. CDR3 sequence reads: CASSLLAGDGNTIYF. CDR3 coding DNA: TGCGCCAGCAGCTTGTTGGCAGGGGACGGAAACACCATATATTTT.

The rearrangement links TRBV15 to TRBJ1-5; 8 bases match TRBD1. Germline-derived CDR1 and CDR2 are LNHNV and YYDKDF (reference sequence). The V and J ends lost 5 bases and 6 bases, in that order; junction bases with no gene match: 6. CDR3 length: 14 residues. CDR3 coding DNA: TGTGCCACCAGCGCGGGACAGGAAGGTCAGCCCCAGCATTTT. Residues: CATSAGQEGQPQHF.

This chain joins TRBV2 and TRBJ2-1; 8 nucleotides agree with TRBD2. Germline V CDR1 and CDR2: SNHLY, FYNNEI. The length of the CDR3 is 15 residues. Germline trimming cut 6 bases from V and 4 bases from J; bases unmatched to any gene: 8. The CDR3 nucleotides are TGTGCCAGCAGCCGCGTCGGGGGGGGATACAATGAGCAGTTCTTC. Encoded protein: CASSRVGGGYNEQFF.

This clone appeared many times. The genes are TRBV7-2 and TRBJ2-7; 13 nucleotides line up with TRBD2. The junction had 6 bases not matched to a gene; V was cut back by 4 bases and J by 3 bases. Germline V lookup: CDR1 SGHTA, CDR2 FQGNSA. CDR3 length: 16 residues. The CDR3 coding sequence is TGTGCCAGCAGCTCGGTTGGGACTAGCGGGAACTACGAGCAGTACTTC. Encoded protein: CASSSVGTSGNYEQYF.

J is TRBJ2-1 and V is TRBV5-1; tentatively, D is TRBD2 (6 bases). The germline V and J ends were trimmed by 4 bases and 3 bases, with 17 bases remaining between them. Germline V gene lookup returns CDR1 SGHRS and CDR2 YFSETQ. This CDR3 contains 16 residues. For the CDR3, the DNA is TGCGCCAGCAGCACCTTGGACTACCCCCTCTACAATGAGCAGTTCTTC. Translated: CASSTLDYPLYNEQFF.

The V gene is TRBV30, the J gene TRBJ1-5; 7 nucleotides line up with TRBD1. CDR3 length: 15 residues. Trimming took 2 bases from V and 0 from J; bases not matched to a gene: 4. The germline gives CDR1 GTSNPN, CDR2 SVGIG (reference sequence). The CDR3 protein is CAWSPTGDSNQPQHF. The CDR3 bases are TGTGCCTGGAGTCCTACAGGGGATAGCAATCAGCCCCAGCATTTT.

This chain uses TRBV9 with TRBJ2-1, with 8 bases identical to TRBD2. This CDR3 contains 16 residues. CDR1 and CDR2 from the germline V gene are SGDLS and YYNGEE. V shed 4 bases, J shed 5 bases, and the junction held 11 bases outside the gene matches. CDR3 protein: CASSSRVSGNDNEQFF. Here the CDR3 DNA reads TGTGCCAGCAGCTCCAGGGTTAGCGGGAACGACAATGAGCAGTTCTTC.

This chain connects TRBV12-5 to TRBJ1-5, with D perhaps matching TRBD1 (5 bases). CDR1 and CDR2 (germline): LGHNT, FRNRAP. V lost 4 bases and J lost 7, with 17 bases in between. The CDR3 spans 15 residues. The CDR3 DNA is TGTGCTAGTGGTTCGGGACTCTCCCCCCCCCAGCCCCAGCATTTT. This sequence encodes CASGSGLSPPQPQHF. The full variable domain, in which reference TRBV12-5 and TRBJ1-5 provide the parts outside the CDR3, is DARVTQTPRHKVTEMGQEVTMRCQPILGHNTVFWYRQTMMQGLELLAYFRNRAPLDDSGMPKDRFSAEMPDATLATLKIQPSEPRDSAVYFCASGSGLSPPQPQHFGDGTRLSIL.

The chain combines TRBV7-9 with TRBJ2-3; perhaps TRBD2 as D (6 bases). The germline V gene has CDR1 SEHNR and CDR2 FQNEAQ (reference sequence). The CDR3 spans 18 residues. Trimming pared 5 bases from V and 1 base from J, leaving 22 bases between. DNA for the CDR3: TGTGCCAGCAGCCCCCGGGGTAGCGGAAGTGGGGGCACAGATACGCAGTATTTT. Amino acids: CASSPRGSGSGGTDTQYF.

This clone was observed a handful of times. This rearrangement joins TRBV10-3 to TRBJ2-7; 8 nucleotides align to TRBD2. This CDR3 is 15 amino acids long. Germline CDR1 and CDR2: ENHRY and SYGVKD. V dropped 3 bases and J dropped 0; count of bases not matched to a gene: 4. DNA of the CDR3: TGTGCCATCAGTGACCTAGCGGGTGGCTCCTACGAGCAGTACTTC. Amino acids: CAISDLAGGSYEQYF.

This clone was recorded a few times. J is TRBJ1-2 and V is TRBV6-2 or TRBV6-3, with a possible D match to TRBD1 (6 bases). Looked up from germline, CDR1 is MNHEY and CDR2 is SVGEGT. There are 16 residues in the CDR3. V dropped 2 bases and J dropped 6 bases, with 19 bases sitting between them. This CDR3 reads CASSYTKTGLGDGYTF. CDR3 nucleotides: TGTGCCAGCAGTTACACCAAAACAGGGCTCGGTGATGGCTACACCTTC.

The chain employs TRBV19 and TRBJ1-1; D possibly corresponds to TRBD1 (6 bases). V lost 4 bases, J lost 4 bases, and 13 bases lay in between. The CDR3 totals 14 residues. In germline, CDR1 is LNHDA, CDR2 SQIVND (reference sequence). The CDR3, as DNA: TGTGCCAGTAGTACCTTACAGGGTAGCACTGAAGCTTTCTTT. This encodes CASSTLQGSTEAFF.

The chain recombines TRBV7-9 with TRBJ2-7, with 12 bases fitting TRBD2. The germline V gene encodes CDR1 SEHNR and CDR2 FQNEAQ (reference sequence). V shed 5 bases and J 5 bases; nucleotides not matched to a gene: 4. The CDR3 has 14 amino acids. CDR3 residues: CASSQTSGSDEQYF. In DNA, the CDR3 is TGTGCCAGCAGCCAGACTAGCGGGAGCGACGAGCAGTACTTC.

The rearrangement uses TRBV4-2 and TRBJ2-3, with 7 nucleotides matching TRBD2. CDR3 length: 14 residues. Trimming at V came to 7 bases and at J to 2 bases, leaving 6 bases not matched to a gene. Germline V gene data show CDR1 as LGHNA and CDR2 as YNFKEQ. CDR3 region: CASTDSGFTDTQYF. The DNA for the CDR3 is TGTGCCAGCACCGATAGCGGGTTCACAGATACGCAGTATTTT.